A selection of T cell receptor beta chains follows, all from one sample in a study of T cell changes during pregnancy in multiple sclerosis. Sequenced by immunoSEQ multiplex PCR; TCRdb stores in-frame clones only, minus some. Altogether under 100,000 clones are present, 90% to 95% being singletons, with the ten largest covering around 1%. This material consisted of peripheral blood, taken in the second trimester of pregnancy. Receptors originate from a female donor with multiple sclerosis, enrolled in a pregnancy study. The CDR3 runs from the conserved cysteine through the conserved F or W. The D gene is left open where the match is weak. Clone sizes are given selectively: once, few, many, or a class where the clone is expanded.

CDR3 DNA,CDR3 protein,V gene,clone size,D gene,J gene
TGCGCCAGCAGCCAAGGGATCGGGGTTCAACCGAACACTGAAGCTTTCTTT,CASSQGIGVQPNTEAFF,TRBV4-1,.,.,TRBJ1-1
TGTGCCAGCAGAAACCACCGGGAGGGAGAAAAACTGTTTTTT,CASRNHREGEKLFF,TRBV27,.,.,TRBJ1-4
TGTGCCTGGTCCTTCAGCTCCTACGAGCAGTACTTC,CAWSFSSYEQYF,TRBV30,.,.,TRBJ2-7
TGTGCCAGCAGTTTTTATCGGGGACAGGGAGTCAATACGCAGTATTTT,CASSFYRGQGVNTQYF,TRBV27,.,TRBD1,TRBJ2-3
TGTGCCATCAGTGAGAAGCCGGGGGGAAACCAAGAGACCCAGTACTTC,CAISEKPGGNQETQYF,TRBV10-3,.,TRBD2,TRBJ2-5
TGTGCCAGCAGTTTTATGTACACCGGGGAGCTGTTTTTT,CASSFMYTGELFF,TRBV28,.,.,TRBJ2-2
TGTGCCAGCAGCTCCCGGGACAGGGAAAACATTCAGTACTTC,CASSSRDRENIQYF,TRBV7-6,.,TRBD1,TRBJ2-4
TGTGCCAGCACCGCTAGTGGGAACACTGAAGCTTTCTTT,CASTASGNTEAFF,TRBV6-6,.,.,TRBJ1-1
TGTGCCAGCACCCCTTTACTGCGGACTGAAGCTTTCTTT,CASTPLLRTEAFF,TRBV28,.,.,TRBJ1-1
TGTGCCAGCAGCGTAGGGGGACATCTCAATCAGCCCCAGCATTTT,CASSVGGHLNQPQHF,TRBV9,.,.,TRBJ1-5
TGCAGCGTCCTACCTAGCGGGAGGCCCGGTGAGCAGTTCTTC,CSVLPSGRPGEQFF,TRBV29-1,.,TRBD2,TRBJ2-1
TGTGCCAGCAGTACACCTACAGGGGGCCTCTCCTACGAGCAGTACTTC,CASSTPTGGLSYEQYF,TRBV28,.,TRBD1,TRBJ2-7
TGTGCCAGCAGTTATCGCGGCACCACAGGGACAGATACGCAGTATTTT,CASSYRGTTGTDTQYF,TRBV6-5,.,.,TRBJ2-3
TGTGCCAGCAGTTTTATAGGGGACAGGGGCTACGAGCAGTACTTC,CASSFIGDRGYEQYF,TRBV27,.,TRBD1,TRBJ2-7
TGTGCCAGCAGCTCGACAGGATATGTCTACGAGCAGTACTTC,CASSSTGYVYEQYF,TRBV7-9,.,.,TRBJ2-7
TGTGCCAGCAGTGAGGACAGAGAATACAATGAGCAGTTCTTC,CASSEDREYNEQFF,TRBV6-4,once,.,TRBJ2-1
TGTGCCAGCAGCCCGAGGGGACAGGGGGTGTACGAGCAGTACTTC,CASSPRGQGVYEQYF,TRBV13,.,TRBD1,TRBJ2-7
TGCGCCAGCAGTCAATCCTCCACAGTTAATCAGCCCCAGCATTTT,CASSQSSTVNQPQHF,TRBV23-1,.,.,TRBJ1-5
TGTGCCAGCAGCGTAGGGGAAATAGCGGGAGGCTACAATGAGCAGTTCTTC,CASSVGEIAGGYNEQFF,TRBV9,.,TRBD2,TRBJ2-1
TGTGCCAGCAGTCAGGGACAGGGGAGGGCCGAAGCTTTCTTT,CASSQGQGRAEAFF,TRBV27,.,TRBD1,TRBJ1-1
TGTGCCAGCAGCGGAAGACTAGCGGGAGCAACTGGGGCCAACGTCCTGACTTTC,CASSGRLAGATGANVLTF,TRBV9,once,TRBD2,TRBJ2-6
TGTGCCAGCAGTTCCAAGGGCAGGGGTGAGCAGTACTTC,CASSSKGRGEQYF,TRBV27,.,.,TRBJ2-7
TGTGCCAGCACGGGGAACACAGATACGCAGTATTTT,CASTGNTDTQYF,TRBV6-6,many,.,TRBJ2-3
TGTGCCAGCAGCCGACTAGCGGGAGCGACCTACGAGCAGTACTTC,CASSRLAGATYEQYF,TRBV4-2,.,TRBD2,TRBJ2-7
TGCGCCAGCAGCGCTGGGGCGACGCTACCCTTCACTGAAGCTTTCTTT,CASSAGATLPFTEAFF,TRBV4-1,.,.,TRBJ1-1
TGTGCCAGCAGCCCCATCGGGACCTACGAGCAGTACTTC,CASSPIGTYEQYF,TRBV7-9,.,.,TRBJ2-7
TGTGCCAGCAGCGTTGGAATAGCGGGAGTCCCCGATGAGCAGTTCTTC,CASSVGIAGVPDEQFF,TRBV7-9,.,TRBD2,TRBJ2-1
TGCAGCGTTGCACCAGGAGGGGATGAGCAGTTCTTC,CSVAPGGDEQFF,TRBV29-1,.,.,TRBJ2-1
TGTGCCAGCGGACAGAGAGGGGGAGCGAGGGAGCAGTACTTC,CASGQRGGAREQYF,TRBV7-8,.,.,TRBJ2-7
TGTGCCAGCGGCCCGGGAACTTACGAGCAGTACTTC,CASGPGTYEQYF,TRBV27,.,.,TRBJ2-7
TGTGCCAGCAGCTTAACTAGCGGGCTCAGCTCCTACGAGCAGTACTTC,CASSLTSGLSSYEQYF,TRBV7-6,.,TRBD2,TRBJ2-7
TGTGCCAGCAGCTCAGCAGGGAGCGCTGGCTACACCTTC,CASSSAGSAGYTF,TRBV11-1,.,.,TRBJ1-2
TGCGCCAGCAGTACATCCGGGACAGGGGCAACCAATGAGCAGTTCTTC,CASSTSGTGATNEQFF,TRBV5-1,.,TRBD1,TRBJ2-1
TGCGCCAGCAGACCGGGACTAGAAAGCGCAGATACGCAGTATTTT,CASRPGLESADTQYF,TRBV4-1,few,TRBD2,TRBJ2-3